In its sample, the clone carrying this T cell receptor (beta chain) was seen a few times. The data are from a study of blood T cell repertoires in COVID-19. As for the study in general: Sources were T cells, B-cell-depleted T cells, or PBMCs; the material itself was cDNA or gDNA.

Here immunoSEQ multiplex PCR was the method, and the copy in TCRdb shows in-frame clones only, minus some. Of fewer than 350,000 clones listed, roughly 88% were seen once; the top ten hold 2.3%. V trimming: 1 base; J trimming: 1 base; junction bases outside the gene matches: 13. CDR1 and CDR2 from the germline V gene are MDHEN and SYDVKM. The CDR3 is 19 amino acids. J is TRBJ1-2 and V is TRBV28; 9 bases are shared with TRBD1. The sequenced material came from PBMCs or T cells enriched from blood (not recorded which). The clonotype comes from a woman between 35 and 50 years old with acute COVID-19. CDR3 in DNA: TGTGCCAGCAGTTTATCCCGGACAGGGGATTATCGTAATAACTATGGCTACACCTTC. The encoded protein is CASSLSRTGDYRNNYGYTF.